This paragraph reports one T cell receptor (beta chain). Its antigen is still unknown. This sample was taken from a study of T cell responses to AZD1222 COVID-19 vaccine. Method: immunoSEQ multiplex PCR; TCRdb's copy keeps in-frame clones and lacks some. The repertoire has some 140,000 clones, roughly 90% of them found once; the top ten carry under 20%. Germline CDR1 is MNHEY and CDR2 is SMNVEV (reference sequence). V lost 6 bases, J lost 3 bases, and 18 bases lay in between. This CDR3 is 16 amino acids long. General study results and limits: Donors were chiefly white British, with a greater number of females, and clonal diversity was perhaps underestimated. With dominance at 160-218 and 743-854, vaccine-associated CD4 TCRs spanned spike. Compared with day 0, the breadth and depth of the Spike-specific TCR repertoire rose significantly after two doses of AZD1222.

This chain links TRBV27 with TRBJ1-5, with D tentatively TRBD1 (5 bases). The sequence was obtained from an adult in good health. Source: peripheral blood, taken on day 0 of AZD1222 vaccination. The CDR3: CASSPFGAGNNQPQHF. CDR3 DNA: TGTGCCAGCAGCCCCTTCGGGGCAGGGAACAATCAGCCCCAGCATTTT.